Listed below are T cell receptor beta chains from one sample, sequenced in a study of blood T cells in healthy people across ages. TCRdb ran MiXCR on the 5' RACE reads and lists one entry per CDR3 protein. The data contain fewer than 2,000,000 distinct CDR3 sequences, 39% of them singletons. Material: blood. These receptors came from a human donor in good health. The CDR3 runs from the conserved cysteine through the conserved F or W. A D gene is named only where the DNA matches it firmly. Only part of the rows carry a size: once, few, many, or a class if the clone is expanded.

v_gene	d_gene	abundance	j_gene	len	CDR3nt	CDR3aa
TRBV5-6	NA	few	TRBJ1-2	19	TGTGCCAGCAGCCCAACCGGGACGGCAACACCACTTGCTAACTATGGCTACACCTTC	CASSPTGTATPLANYGYTF
TRBV6-6	TRBD2	once	TRBJ2-1	15	TGTGCCAGCAGTTACCGAGCGGGGGGGGAAGAGACCCAGTTCTTC	CASSYRAGGEETQFF
TRBV7-2	NA	many	TRBJ2-6	16	TGTGCCAGCAGCTCGAATCAGGGGTTTGGGGCCAACGTCCTGACTTTC	CASSSNQGFGANVLTF
TRBV20-1	NA	NA	TRBJ1-4	13	TGCAGTGCTCTCGACGGGAATAATGAAAAACTGTTTTTT	CSALDGNNEKLFF
TRBV29-1	NA	NA	TRBJ2-3	16	TGCAGCGTTCGGTCTACACCCGCGGGCGACACAGATACGCAGTATTTT	CSVRSTPAGDTDTQYF
TRBV20-1	NA	NA	TRBJ1-1	12	TGCAGTGCCCCCGACGGGGGGTCTGAAGCTTTCTTT	CSAPDGGSEAFF
TRBV6-2/TRBV6-3	TRBD1	few	TRBJ1-1	15	TGTGCCAGCAGTTTCGTTTCACCGGGACAGGGTGAAGCTTTCTTT	CASSFVSPGQGEAFF
TRBV4-2	NA	many	TRBJ2-3	15	TGTGCCAGCAGCCAAGATGGGGCGGGGACAGATACGCAGTATTTT	CASSQDGAGTDTQYF
TRBV6-2/TRBV6-3	TRBD2	NA	TRBJ2-7	16	TGTGCCAGCAGCTCGAGTTTAGCGGGGAACTCCTACGAGCAGTACTTC	CASSSSLAGNSYEQYF
TRBV28	NA	few	TRBJ1-4	16	TGTGCCAGCGCTCTCCGGGGGAGGACCCGGACGAAAAAACTGTTTTTT	CASALRGRTRTKKLFF
TRBV18	TRBD1	many	TRBJ2-3	15	TGTGCCAGCTCGAACCGGGACAGCTACACAGATACGCAGTATTTT	CASSNRDSYTDTQYF
TRBV6-6	NA	NA	TRBJ2-1	14	TGTGCCAGCAAAGATGACCTAGCTCCCGGGACCCAGTTCTTC	CASKDDLAPGTQFF
TRBV7-3	TRBD1	NA	TRBJ2-1	15	TGTGCCAGCAGCACACCGGGACAGGGAATGAATGAGCAGTTCTTC	CASSTPGQGMNEQFF
TRBV20-1	TRBD1	NA	TRBJ1-5	16	TGCAGTGCTAGAGATACTACAGGGGGACAGTATCAGCCCCAGCATTTT	CSARDTTGGQYQPQHF
TRBV6-5	NA	NA	TRBJ2-1	15	TGTGCCAGCAGTTACTCCACAGTCTCCTACAATGAGCAGTTCTTC	CASSYSTVSYNEQFF
TRBV13	NA	many	TRBJ2-7	12	TGTGCCAGCAGTTCGACAGCCTACGAGCAGTACTTC	CASSSTAYEQYF
TRBV5-6	NA	few	TRBJ2-3	18	TGTGCCAGCAGCTTTAGGGCCTTGGTAGCGAGACGCACAGATACGCAGTATTTT	CASSFRALVARRTDTQYF
TRBV7-8	TRBD1	NA	TRBJ2-5	15	TGTGCCAGCAACGCAAACAGGGGGCGTAGGGAGACCCAGTACTTC	CASNANRGRRETQYF
TRBV7-3	NA	NA	TRBJ1-2	13	TGTGCCAGCAGCTCGGGAGAAGGGAATGGCTACACCTTC	CASSSGEGNGYTF
TRBV29-1	NA	NA	TRBJ1-1	13	TGCAGCGTTCCTAGACAGACGAACACTGAAGCTTTCTTT	CSVPRQTNTEAFF
TRBV12-3/TRBV12-4	TRBD1	few	TRBJ1-6	16	TGTGCCAGCAGTGGGGACAGGTCCGATTATAATTCACCCCTCCACTTT	CASSGDRSDYNSPLHF
TRBV2	NA	NA	TRBJ1-2	15	TGTGCCAGCACCCAGGGTAGACCGTTGGGTTATGGCTACACCTTC	CASTQGRPLGYGYTF
TRBV4-3	NA	few	TRBJ2-7	16	TGCGCCAGCAGCCGAGTTTTAGGGGACACCCTCTACGAGCAGTACTTC	CASSRVLGDTLYEQYF
TRBV28	NA	NA	TRBJ1-2	13	TGTGCCAGCAGTCTCCGACCGCTCTATGGCTACACCTTC	CASSLRPLYGYTF
TRBV7-9	TRBD1	NA	TRBJ1-5	14	TGTGACAGCAGCTCGGACAGGGTGAATCAGCCCCAGCATTTT	CDSSSDRVNQPQHF
TRBV10-3	TRBD1	NA	TRBJ2-1	17	TGTGCCACCGTCAATATAATAGGGACAGGGACACACAATGAGCAGTTCTTC	CATVNIIGTGTHNEQFF
TRBV3-1	NA	NA	TRBJ2-7	17	TGTGCCAGCAGCCAAGGGTGGAATAGGGGCTCGGCCTACGAGCAGTACTTC	CASSQGWNRGSAYEQYF
TRBV29-1	NA	few	TRBJ2-5	14	TGCAGCGTTGAAGTTCAGCGGCGACGAGTGACCCAGTACTTC	CSVEVQRRRVTQYF
TRBV12-3/TRBV12-4	NA	NA	TRBJ2-7	15	TGTGCCAGCAGTTTAACCGACGGAGCCTACAATGAGCAGTACTTC	CASSLTDGAYNEQYF
TRBV4-2	NA	NA	TRBJ2-1	15	TGTGCCAGCAGCCAACTTTTAGGGACCTACAATGAGCAGTTCTTC	CASSQLLGTYNEQFF
TRBV20-1	NA	NA	TRBJ2-7	15	TGCAGTGCTAGATCCTTGGGTAGGCAACTCTACGAGCAGTACTTC	CSARSLGRQLYEQYF
TRBV7-8	NA	NA	TRBJ2-3	13	TGTGCCAGCAGCTTAAAAGTCATAGATACGCAGTATTTT	CASSLKVIDTQYF
TRBV29-1	NA	many	TRBJ2-7	12	TGCAGCGTTGCAGGGAACTCCTACGAGCAGTACTTC	CSVAGNSYEQYF
TRBV2	TRBD1	NA	TRBJ2-1	15	TGTGCCAGCAGTAACCCGGGACAGCTTTACAATGAGCAGTTCTTC	CASSNPGQLYNEQFF
TRBV7-9	TRBD2	NA	TRBJ2-1	17	TGTGCCAGCAGCTTAGGAGGCATCGGGCTAGCGGGGAATGAGCAGTTCTTC	CASSLGGIGLAGNEQFF
TRBV4-1	NA	NA	TRBJ2-1	16	TGCGCCAGCAGCCATGAACCTGAGGTTTTGGGGAGCGGGCAGTTCTTC	CASSHEPEVLGSGQFF
TRBV27	NA	NA	TRBJ2-7	16	TGTGCCAGCAGTCCAGGTTGGGGGGTTCTATCCTACGAGCAGTACTTC	CASSPGWGVLSYEQYF
TRBV20-1	TRBD2	NA	TRBJ2-3	17	TGCAGTGGGGGACTAGCGGGGGGACAACTTGACACAGATACGCAGTATTTT	CSGGLAGGQLDTDTQYF
TRBV12-3/TRBV12-4	NA	few	TRBJ1-1	15	TGTGCCACCGATACTCCCAGCTGGGTCGCCACTGAAGCTTTCTTT	CATDTPSWVATEAFF
TRBV3-1	NA	NA	TRBJ2-3	16	TGTGCCAGCAGCCCCTATCTAACGGCAAGTACAGATACGCAGTATTTT	CASSPYLTASTDTQYF
TRBV12-3/TRBV12-4	NA	NA	TRBJ2-5	15	TGTGCCAGCAGTTTTTGGCAGGGACAAGGGGAGACCCAGTACTTC	CASSFWQGQGETQYF